The source of this TCR beta chain is a study of identical twins. Study results and limitations: Within cord blood, abundant beta clonotypes carried fewer insertions, but memory repertoires showed no such trend. Conclusions leaned on cross-sectional statistical analysis and did not track the same donors over time. Zero-insertion analyses could be partly confounded by invariant MAIT and iNKT cells.

In germline, CDR1 is LGHDT, CDR2 YNNKEL (reference sequence). V lost 4 bases to trimming and J lost 2 bases; unmatched junction nucleotides: 5. The CDR3 covers 15 residues. TCRdb passed the 5' RACE reads through MiXCR, listing each CDR3 protein once. This sample carries just under 550,000 distinct CDR3 sequences, 13% to 15% of them seen once, and the ten largest clones take around 0.4%. As regards this clonotype: Its antigen is still unknown.

These data were also reused for a study on yellow fever vaccine responses in identical twins.

This receptor was taken from a woman aged 18-29 years in good health. Sequenced sample: CD4+ T cells sorted from blood. This chain uses TRBV3-1 with TRBJ2-7, with 10 bases that match TRBD1. The CDR3 loop is CASSRGTGATYEQYF. The CDR3 nucleotides read TGTGCCAGCAGCCGGGGGACAGGGGCAACCTACGAGCAGTACTTC.